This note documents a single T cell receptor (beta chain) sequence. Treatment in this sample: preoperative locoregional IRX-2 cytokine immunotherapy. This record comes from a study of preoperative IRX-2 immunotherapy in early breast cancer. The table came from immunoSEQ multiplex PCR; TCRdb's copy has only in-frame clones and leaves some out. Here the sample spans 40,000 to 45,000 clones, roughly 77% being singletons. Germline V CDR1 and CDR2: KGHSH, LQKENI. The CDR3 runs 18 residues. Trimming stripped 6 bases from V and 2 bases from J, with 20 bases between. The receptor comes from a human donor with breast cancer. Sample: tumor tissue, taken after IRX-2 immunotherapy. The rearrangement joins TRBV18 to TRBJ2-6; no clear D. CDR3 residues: CASSQSSFRATGANVLTF. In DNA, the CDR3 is TGTGCCAGCTCCCAGAGCTCATTCCGGGCTACTGGGGCCAACGTCCTGACTTTC. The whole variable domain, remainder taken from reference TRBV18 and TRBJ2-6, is NAGVMQNPRHLVRRRGQEARLRCSPMKGHSHVYWYRQLPEEGLKFMVYLQKENIIDESGMPKERFSAEFPKEGPSILRIQQVVRGDSAAYFCASSQSSFRATGANVLTFGAGSRLTVL.